These 15 T cell receptor beta chains were all obtained from the same sample, sequenced in a study of blood T cell repertoires in COVID-19. Generated by immunoSEQ multiplex PCR, the TCRdb table keeps only in-frame clones and is missing some. Of a few hundred thousand clones in the sample, roughly 90% were seen once. The sequencing sample was made of PBMCs or T cells enriched from blood (not recorded which). These receptors were obtained from a woman between 35 and 50 years old who had recovered from COVID-19.

This clone showed up just once. This chain connects TRBV19 to TRBJ1-2; 10 positions match TRBD1. Germline V gene lookup returns CDR1 LNHDA and CDR2 SQIVND (reference sequence). Trimming at V came to 5 bases and at J to 4 bases, leaving 4 bases not matched to a gene. The CDR3 has 14 residues. In nucleotides, the CDR3 is TGTGCCAGTAGTCGACAGGGGGCGGCCTATGGCTACACCTTC. This sequence encodes CASSRQGAAYGYTF. Filled out from reference TRBV19 and TRBJ1-2, the complete variable domain reads DGGITQSPKYLFRKEGQNVTLSCEQNLNHDAMYWYRQDPGQGLRLIYYSQIVNDFQKGDIAEGYSVSREKKESFPLTVTSAQKNPTAFYLCASSRQGAAYGYTFGSGTRLTVV.

The chain combines TRBV18 with TRBJ2-7, with 7 positions matching TRBD2. The CDR3 contains 15 residues. The trim removed 3 bases at V and 6 bases at J, leaving 11 bases unmatched. Germline CDR1 KGHSH, CDR2 LQKENI. Here the CDR3 reads CASSPPGGRILEQYF. The DNA for the CDR3 is TGTGCCAGCTCACCTCCGGGAGGTCGGATTCTCGAGCAGTACTTC.

This CDR3 is CASSILLSGQGATGELFF. The CDR3 nucleotides are TGTGCCAGTAGTATCCTTCTTTCGGGACAGGGGGCGACCGGGGAGCTGTTTTTT. The chain links TRBV19 to TRBJ2-2; 12 bases match TRBD1. V shed 3 bases and J 5 bases; nucleotides not matched to a gene: 10. The germline V gene has CDR1 LNHDA and CDR2 SQIVND (reference sequence). There are 18 residues in the CDR3.

CDR3 sequence reads: CASSPGLADTYNEQFF. The CDR3 DNA follows: TGCGCCAGCAGCCCAGGACTAGCGGATACCTACAATGAGCAGTTCTTC. This chain connects TRBV4-3 to TRBJ2-1, with 10 nucleotides matching TRBD2. Germline values: CDR1 LGHNA, CDR2 YSLEER. The CDR3 consists of 16 residues. V was pared by 4 bases and J by 2 bases, with 5 bases of the junction left unmatched.

The chain combines TRBV6-5 with TRBJ1-5; perhaps TRBD1 as D (6 bases). Germline V CDR1 and CDR2: MNHEY, SVGAGI. This CDR3 is 15 amino acids long. V was clipped by 10 bases and J by 3 bases, with 19 bases between them. The CDR3, as DNA: TGTGCCAAGAAGGACGGGGGGCGCGACAATCAGCCCCAGCATTTT. This sequence encodes CAKKDGGRDNQPQHF.

The chain has TRBV5-4 and TRBJ2-5; 8 bases fit TRBD2. V shed 2 bases, J shed 3 bases, and the junction held 3 bases outside the gene matches. The germline gives CDR1 SGHNT, CDR2 YYREEE (reference sequence). This CDR3 spans 14 amino acids. CDR3: CASSLAGVEETQYF. In nucleotides, the CDR3 is TGTGCCAGCAGCTTAGCGGGGGTTGAAGAGACCCAGTACTTC.

The chain joins TRBV2 to TRBJ1-4, with 7 positions matching TRBD1. V lost 6 bases, J lost 7 bases, and 11 bases stayed unmatched. The germline gives CDR1 SNHLY, CDR2 FYNNEI. The CDR3 is 15 amino acids. The CDR3 DNA sequence: TGTGCCAGCAGGGATATGACAGGGTTAGGTGAAAAACTGTTTTTT. The encoded protein is CASRDMTGLGEKLFF.

The chain links TRBV6-2 or TRBV6-3 to TRBJ2-7, with TRBD1 identical over 8 bases. The CDR3 is 14 amino acids. J gave up 3 bases and V 6 bases, and 7 bases lay outside the gene matches. CDR1 and CDR2 from the germline V gene are MNHEY and SVGEGT. The CDR3 DNA reads TGTGCCAGCAGCGGGACAGGTCCGTTCTACGAGCAGTACTTC. The encoded protein is CASSGTGPFYEQYF.

The gene calls are TRBV18 and TRBJ1-1; D is unclear. The CDR3 consists of 11 residues. V lost 6 bases, J lost 8 bases, and 10 bases lay in between. CDR1 is KGHSH, CDR2 LQKENI, per germline. The chain's CDR3 is CASSPAEEAFF. Here the CDR3 DNA reads TGTGCCAGCTCCCCGGCGGAGGAAGCTTTCTTT.

V usage is TRBV14 and J usage is TRBJ2-5; D may be TRBD1 (6 bases). The CDR3 has 13 amino acids. CDR1 is SGHDN, CDR2 FVKESK, per germline. V lost 4 bases to trimming and J lost 5 bases, with 11 bases between them. The CDR3 loop reads CASSPGAWETQYF. The CDR3 nucleotides are TGTGCCAGCAGCCCAGGGGCTTGGGAGACCCAGTACTTC.

The gene calls are TRBV5-1 and TRBJ1-2; a possible D gene is TRBD1 (5 bases). The CDR3 length is 11 residues. The V end was cut by 0 bases, the J end by 8 bases, with 5 bases between. Germline loops: CDR1 SGHRS, CDR2 YFSETQ. CDR3 in amino acids: CASSLEGGYTF. The CDR3 nucleotides read TGCGCCAGCAGCTTGGAGGGGGGCTACACCTTC.

The V gene is TRBV11-3, the J gene TRBJ2-7, with D tentatively TRBD1 (6 bases). The CDR3 is 16 residues long. Germline CDR1 reads SGHNT; CDR2 reads YENEEA. V shed 3 bases and J shed 3 bases, with 18 bases lying between them. The CDR3 nucleotides read TGTGCCAGCAGCTTCAATTCACAGGGAAGGAACTACGAGCAGTACTTC. Its translation is CASSFNSQGRNYEQYF.

The sample holds one count of this clone. The CDR3 sequence: CASSILAGASFADTQYF. DNA for the CDR3: TGTGCCAGTAGTATTTTGGCGGGAGCTTCGTTTGCCGATACGCAGTATTTT. The chain combines TRBV19 with TRBJ2-3; 7 bases align to TRBD2. Germline V lookup: CDR1 LNHDA, CDR2 SQIVND (reference sequence). There are 17 residues in the CDR3. J was trimmed by 6 bases and V by 3 bases; bases with no gene match: 15.

The rearrangement joins TRBV9 to TRBJ2-5; TRBD1 is a possible D gene (6 bases). Germline CDR1 reads SGDLS; CDR2 reads YYNGEE. The CDR3 runs to 16 residues. Trimming shortened V by 3 bases and J by 1 base, and 16 bases separated the two germline ends. CDR3 region: CASSAPRTGTQETQYF. The DNA of the CDR3 is TGTGCCAGCAGCGCCCCCCGTACAGGGACCCAAGAGACCCAGTACTTC.

This clone turned up a few times. The chain recombines TRBV6-5 with TRBJ1-5, with 8 bases lining up with TRBD1. Germline V gives CDR1 MNHEY, CDR2 SVGAGI. This CDR3 comprises 14 residues. V was clipped by 6 bases and J by 3 bases; unmatched bases: 4. CDR3 in DNA: TGTGCCAGCAGGCGGACAGGGCCCAATCAGCCCCAGCATTTT. Translation: CASRRTGPNQPQHF.